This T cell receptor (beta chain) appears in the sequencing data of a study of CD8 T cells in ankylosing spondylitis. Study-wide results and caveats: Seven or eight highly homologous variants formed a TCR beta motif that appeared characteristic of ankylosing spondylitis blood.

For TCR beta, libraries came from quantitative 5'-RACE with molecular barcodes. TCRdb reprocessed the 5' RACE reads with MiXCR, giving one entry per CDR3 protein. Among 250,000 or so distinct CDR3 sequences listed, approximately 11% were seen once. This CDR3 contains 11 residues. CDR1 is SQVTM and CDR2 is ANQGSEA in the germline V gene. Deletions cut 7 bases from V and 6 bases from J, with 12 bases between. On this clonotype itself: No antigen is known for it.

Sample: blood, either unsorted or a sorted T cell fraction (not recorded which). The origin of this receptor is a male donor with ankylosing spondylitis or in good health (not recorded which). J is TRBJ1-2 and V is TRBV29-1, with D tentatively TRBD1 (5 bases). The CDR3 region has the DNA TGCAGCGGCGGGGAGGGGCATGGCTACACCTTC. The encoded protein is CSGGEGHGYTF.